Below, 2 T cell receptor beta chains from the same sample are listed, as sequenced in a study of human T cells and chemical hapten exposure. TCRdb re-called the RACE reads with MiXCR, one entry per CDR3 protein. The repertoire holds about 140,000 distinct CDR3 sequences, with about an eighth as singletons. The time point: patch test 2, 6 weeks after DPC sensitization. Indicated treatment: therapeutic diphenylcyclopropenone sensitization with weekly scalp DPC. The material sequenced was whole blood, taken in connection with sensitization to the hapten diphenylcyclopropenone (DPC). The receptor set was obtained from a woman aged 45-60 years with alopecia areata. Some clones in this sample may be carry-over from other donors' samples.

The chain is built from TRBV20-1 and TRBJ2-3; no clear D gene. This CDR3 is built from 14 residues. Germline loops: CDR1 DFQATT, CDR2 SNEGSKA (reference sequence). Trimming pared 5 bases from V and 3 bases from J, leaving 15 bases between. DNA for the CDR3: TGCAGTGCTTTGGCCCGCCCAGGAACAGATACGCAGTATTTT. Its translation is CSALARPGTDTQYF.

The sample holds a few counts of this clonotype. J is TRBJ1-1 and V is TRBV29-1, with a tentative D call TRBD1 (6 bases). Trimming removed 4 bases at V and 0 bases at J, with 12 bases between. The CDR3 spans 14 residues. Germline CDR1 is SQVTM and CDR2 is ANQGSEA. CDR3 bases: TGCAGCGTTGCTGGGGGGCTGGTGAACACTGAAGCTTTCTTT. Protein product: CSVAGGLVNTEAFF.